Listed below are T cell receptor beta chains from one sample, sequenced in a study of CD8+CD57+ T cells in acquired aplastic anemia. TCRdb independently ran MiXCR on the reads; one entry per CDR3 protein. This repertoire shows about 190,000 distinct CDR3 sequences, less than 65% found once; its top ten account for approximately 16%. The sequenced sample consisted of sorted CD4+, CD8+, or CD8+CD57+ T cells (not recorded which) from PBMCs. All receptors come from a human donor in good health, serving as a control. CDR3s include the opening cysteine and the closing phenylalanine or tryptophan. A D gene is named only where the DNA matches it firmly. Size is omitted from some rows. Given values are once, few, many or a class for expanded clones.

j_call d_call cdr3_length clone_size v_call cdr3_aa cdr3_nt
TRBJ1-4 . 14 . TRBV7-6 CASSAGTQNEKLFF TGTGCCAGCAGCGCCGGGACCCAGAATGAAAAACTGTTTTTT
TRBJ1-6 . 12 few TRBV20-1 CSAQGPNSPLHF TGCAGTGCACAAGGGCCTAATTCACCCCTCCACTTT
TRBJ1-2 TRBD1 14 . TRBV29-1 CSVITGGMYDGYTF TGCAGCGTCATTACAGGGGGCATGTATGATGGCTACACCTTC
TRBJ2-2 TRBD1 17 many TRBV19 CASSRGTGRANTGELFF TGTGCCAGTAGTAGGGGGACAGGGAGGGCGAACACCGGGGAGCTGTTTTTT
TRBJ2-7 TRBD1 15 . TRBV7-9 CASILEGTGVHEQCF TGTGCCAGCATCCTAGAGGGGACAGGGGTACACGAGCAGTGCTTC
TRBJ2-2 TRBD1 14 . TRBV28 CASKTGQNTGELFF TGTGCCAGCAAGACAGGGCAGAACACCGGGGAGCTGTTTTTT
TRBJ1-1 . 13 . TRBV14 CASSQVMGFEAFF TGTGCCAGCAGCCAAGTAATGGGGTTTGAAGCTTTCTTT
TRBJ1-2 TRBD1 12 few TRBV7-2 CASSLGGQGPIF TGTGCCAGCAGCTTAGGGGGACAGGGACCTATCTTC
TRBJ1-2 . 12 . TRBV19 CASSIVGNGYTF TGTGCCAGTAGTATTGTGGGGAATGGCTACACCTTC
TRBJ1-6 . 15 . TRBV20-1 CSAPAQALYNSPLHF TGCAGTGCTCCAGCTCAGGCCCTCTATAATTCACCCCTCCACTTT